The next 32 T cell receptor beta chains were all read from a single sample in a study of Graves' ophthalmopathy and Graves' hyperthyroidism. Amplification of TCR beta CDR3 regions used RNA transcripts. HTBI-primed RT-PCR formed the first round, and a multiplex PCR formed the second. From the multiplex PCR reads, TCRdb called clonotypes with MiXCR, one entry per CDR3 protein. The sample contains around 1.1 million distinct CDR3 sequences, 35% to 40% of which appear only once. The sample was peripheral blood or thyroid tissue (not recorded which). Receptors were obtained from an adult man with Graves' hyperthyroidism.

This clonotype has a count of ten or more. The rearrangement links TRBV5-1 to TRBJ1-1; 7 bases are shared with TRBD1. The germline CDR1 and CDR2 sequences are SGHRS and YFSETQ. The CDR3 is 16 amino acids. With V trimmed by 4 bases and J by 1 base, 10 bases remained unmatched. CDR3 nucleotide sequence: TGCGCCAGCAGCGCGTTTTCCGGGACAGAGAACACTGAAGCTTTCTTT. The encoded protein is CASSAFSGTENTEAFF.

The V gene is TRBV10-3, the J gene TRBJ1-2; D unresolved. The CDR3 has 12 residues. Trimming took off 5 bases at V and 3 bases at J, with 7 bases between the two ends. Germline V gene lookup returns CDR1 ENHRY and CDR2 SYGVKD. The DNA for the CDR3 is TGTGCCATCAGTATTGGGGACTATGGCTACACCTTC. It is translated as CAISIGDYGYTF.

Points on this clonotype: One end of the junction is discordant with germline, which a read error may explain. V and J are TRBV10-3 and TRBJ2-2; TRBD2 agrees at 7 bases. Per the germline V gene, CDR1 is ENHRY and CDR2 is SYGVKD. The CDR3 extends over 17 amino acids. The CDR3 DNA reads TGTGCCAGCAGTTACTCGAGGGCTAGCGGGAACACCGGGGAGCTGTTTTTT. Translation: CASSYSRASGNTGELFF.

The sample holds a few counts of this clonotype. The CDR3 DNA reads TGTGCCAGCAGCCAACGTACGGGACAGCTTAATGGCTACACCTTC. It yields the protein CASSQRTGQLNGYTF. This chain joins TRBV6-5 and TRBJ1-2, with 7 bases that match TRBD1. The CDR3 spans 15 residues. The junction had 13 bases not matched to a gene; V was cut back by 6 bases and J by 6 bases. CDR1 and CDR2 from the germline V gene are MNHEY and SVGAGI.

Ten or more counts support this clonotype. The rearrangement uses TRBV10-2 and TRBJ2-5, with TRBD2 matching over 13 bases. Germline V gene data show CDR1 as WSHSY and CDR2 as SAAADI. V gave up 4 bases and J gave up 2 bases; unmatched junction bases: 1. The CDR3 is made up of 15 amino acids. The DNA of the CDR3 is TGCGCCAGCAGTGGGGGACTAGCGGGACAAGAGACCCAGTACTTC. Translated: CASSGGLAGQETQYF.

This clonotype was seen a single time. The V gene is TRBV11-2, the J gene TRBJ2-7; weak D call: TRBD1 (5 bases). Germline loops: CDR1 SGHAT, CDR2 FQNNGV. V dropped 0 bases and J dropped 8 bases, with 14 bases sitting between them. The CDR3 runs 14 residues. As DNA, the CDR3 is TGTGCCAGCAGCTTAGACCTACAGGTTGCCCAGCAGTACTTC. Protein: CASSLDLQVAQQYF. The full variable domain, in which reference TRBV11-2 and TRBJ2-7 provide the parts outside the CDR3, is EAGVAQSPRYKIIEKRQSVAFWCNPISGHATLYWYQQILGQGPKLLIQFQNNGVVDDSQLPKDRFSAERLKGVDSTLKIQPAKLEDSAVYLCASSLDLQVAQQYFGPGTRLTVT.

This clonotype was observed at least ten times. The gene calls are TRBV7-9 and TRBJ1-2; D ambiguous. Germline lookup yields CDR1 SEHNR and CDR2 FQNEAQ (reference sequence). The CDR3 runs to 16 residues. Trimming stripped 5 bases from V and 0 bases from J, with 16 bases between. The CDR3 nucleotides are TGTGCCAGCAGCCCTTACAAGGCTACCGCTAACTATGGCTACACCTTC. Protein: CASSPYKATANYGYTF.

The chain couples TRBV28 to TRBJ2-7; no clear D gene. The CDR3 loop spans 15 amino acids. V was cut by 6 bases and J by 3 bases, with 18 bases left in between. Germline assignment: CDR1 MDHEN and CDR2 SYDVKM. DNA for the CDR3: TGTGCCAGCAGCCTTCTGGGAACTACCCGCTACGAGCAGTACTTC. Translated: CASSLLGTTRYEQYF.

This clonotype was counted at least ten times. The rearrangement uses TRBV7-9 and TRBJ1-6, with a tentative D call TRBD1 (5 bases). This CDR3 region has 14 residues. Trimming removed 5 bases at V and 6 bases at J, with 11 bases between. CDR1 and CDR2 (germline): SEHNR, FQNEAQ (reference sequence). CDR3 coding DNA: TGTGCCAGCAGCGATCAGGGTAGTAATTCACCCCTCCACTTT. Amino acid sequence: CASSDQGSNSPLHF.

V gene TRBV19 combines with J gene TRBJ1-5; TRBD1 matches at 8 bases. The trim removed 9 bases at V and 7 bases at J, leaving 14 bases unmatched. The CDR3 has 15 amino acids. Germline assignment: CDR1 LNHDA and CDR2 SQIVND (reference sequence). The CDR3 spells CASRTGQGGYQPQHF. DNA of the CDR3: TGTGCCAGCCGAACTGGACAGGGTGGGTACCAGCCCCAGCATTTT.

This clonotype has a count of ten or more. The chain couples TRBV9 to TRBJ1-6; unclear D gene. The germline gives CDR1 SGDLS, CDR2 YYNGEE. V lost 3 bases and J lost 9, with 10 bases in between. The CDR3 consists of 13 residues. The CDR3 nucleotides read TGTGCCAGCAGCGCCAGAAAATTTTCACCCCTCCACTTT. This gives the protein CASSARKFSPLHF.

The table lists this clonotype with a few counts. The chain combines TRBV9 with TRBJ1-3, with 7 bases aligning to TRBD1. This CDR3 region has 15 residues. V was clipped by 3 bases and J by 1 base; unmatched bases: 4. Germline loops: CDR1 SGDLS, CDR2 YYNGEE. The CDR3 reads CASSAQGRSGNTIYF. DNA for the CDR3: TGTGCCAGCAGCGCACAGGGGCGTTCTGGAAACACCATATATTTT.

V and J are TRBV6-5 and TRBJ2-7; 8 nucleotides match TRBD2. Trimming took 0 bases from V and 6 from J; bases not matched to a gene: 10. CDR3 size: 16 residues. In germline, CDR1 is MNHEY, CDR2 SVGAGI. The CDR3 sequence is CASSYSGAGEGLEQYF. In DNA form, the CDR3 reads TGTGCCAGCAGTTACTCGGGAGCGGGAGAGGGCCTCGAGCAGTACTTC.

The rearrangement uses TRBV2 and TRBJ2-7; D is unclear. Germline CDR1 reads SNHLY; CDR2 reads FYNNEI. This CDR3 comprises 13 residues. V was trimmed by 7 bases and J by 6 bases, leaving 16 bases between them. This CDR3 is CASMRQRASEQYF. As DNA, the CDR3 is TGTGCCAGCATGAGGCAGAGAGCTTCCGAGCAGTACTTC. Using reference TRBV2 and TRBJ2-7 for the parts outside the CDR3, the full variable domain is EPEVTQTPSHQVTQMGQEVILRCVPISNHLYFYWYRQILGQKVEFLVSFYNNEISEKSEIFDDQFSVERPDGSNFTLKIRSTKLEDSAMYFCASMRQRASEQYFGPGTRLTVT.

Worth noting for this clonotype: The junction shows a germline mismatch at one end, possibly a read error. V usage is TRBV10-2 and J usage is TRBJ1-1; TRBD1 might be the D (6 bases). CDR1 WSHSY and CDR2 SAAADI come from the germline V gene. The CDR3 contains 15 residues. As DNA, the CDR3 is TGCGCCAGCAGTGACTCCGGGCAGGGGAACCCTGAAGCTTTCTTT. As protein: CASSDSGQGNPEAFF.

This clonotype has at least ten counts. The chain links TRBV7-3 to TRBJ2-2, with a tentative D call TRBD1 (6 bases). V gave up 5 bases and J gave up 5 bases, with 9 bases separating them. The CDR3 runs 13 residues. The germline V gene encodes CDR1 SGHTA and CDR2 FQGTGA. The CDR3: CASSATGTGELFF. For the CDR3, the DNA is TGTGCCAGCAGCGCCACAGGGACCGGGGAGCTGTTTTTT.

As regards this clonotype: The junction differs from germline at one of its ends, possibly a read error. This sequence joins TRBV30 and TRBJ2-6; maybe TRBD1 (6 bases). The CDR3 is 13 amino acids. Germline CDR1 and CDR2: GTSNPN and SVGIG (reference sequence). DNA of the CDR3: TGTGCCTGGAGTGTACTAGGGGGCAACGTCCTGACTTTC. It translates to CAWSVLGGNVLTF.

This sequence joins TRBV10-3 and TRBJ1-5; 7 nucleotides agree with TRBD1. The CDR3 runs 15 residues. CDR1 and CDR2 from the germline V gene are ENHRY and SYGVKD. Trimming removed 10 bases from V and 5 bases from J; junction bases left unmatched: 14. CDR3 region: CASNRPGTEHQPQHF. In DNA form, the CDR3 reads TGTGCCAGCAACAGACCCGGGACAGAGCATCAGCCCCAGCATTTT.

In this sample, this clonotype turned up a few times. The J gene is TRBJ1-2, the V gene TRBV12-3 or TRBV12-4; unclear D gene. V lost 2 bases and J 2 bases, leaving 3 bases between the germline ends. The CDR3 covers 12 residues. The CDR3 reads CASSLWNYGYTF. In nucleotides, the CDR3 is TGTGCCAGCAGTTTATGGAACTATGGCTACACCTTC.

This clonotype was seen at least ten times. The chain combines TRBV7-8 with TRBJ2-7, with 10 bases identical to TRBD1. The CDR3 sequence is 15 residues long. In germline, CDR1 is SGHVS, CDR2 FQNEAQ. V was pared by 5 bases and J by 2 bases, with 6 bases of the junction left unmatched. CDR3 sequence: CASSRAGTGAYEQYF. Written as DNA, the CDR3 is TGTGCCAGCAGCCGAGCCGGGACAGGGGCCTACGAGCAGTACTTC.

The genes are TRBV20-1 and TRBJ2-5; 8 positions agree with TRBD2. Germline-derived CDR1 and CDR2 are DFQATT and SNEGSKA (reference sequence). The CDR3 contains 16 residues. V lost 4 bases to trimming and J lost 5 bases; unmatched junction nucleotides: 15. The CDR3 DNA reads as TGCAGTGCTATTAGCGGGGACGAGTTAATTATGGAGACCCAGTACTTC. Its protein product is CSAISGDELIMETQYF.

This rearrangement joins TRBV12-3 or TRBV12-4 to TRBJ2-7; D call uncertain. The CDR3 spans 12 residues. V was clipped by 1 base and J by 12 bases, with 13 bases between them. In DNA form, the CDR3 reads TGTGCCAGCAGTTTAGAGGCGGCAGAGGCGTACTTC. Encoded protein: CASSLEAAEAYF.

This rearrangement joins TRBV2 to TRBJ2-7, with a possible D match to TRBD1 (5 bases). Trimming stripped 3 bases from V and 10 bases from J, with 16 bases between. Germline assignment: CDR1 SNHLY and CDR2 FYNNEI. This CDR3 contains 13 residues. The CDR3 protein is CASSDVGPRRQYF. CDR3 DNA: TGTGCCAGCAGTGACGTGGGGCCTCGCCGACAGTACTTC.

V usage is TRBV10-3 and J usage is TRBJ1-5; D is unresolved. V lost 10 bases and J 5 bases, leaving 15 bases between the germline ends. The length of the CDR3 is 13 residues. Germline assignment: CDR1 ENHRY and CDR2 SYGVKD. CDR3 bases: TGTGCCAGTACGTCAACGGCCGATCAGCCCCAGCATTTT. This translates into CASTSTADQPQHF.

This chain uses TRBV19 with TRBJ2-2; TRBD1 might be the D (6 bases). The CDR3 contains 14 residues. V was clipped by 2 bases and J by 5 bases, with 9 bases between them. The germline CDR1 and CDR2 sequences are LNHDA and SQIVND (reference sequence). The CDR3 region has the DNA TGTGCCAGTAGTATATACAGGGCTACCGGGGAGCTGTTTTTT. Protein: CASSIYRATGELFF.

This clonotype came up many times. The chain couples TRBV7-6 to TRBJ1-6; D is possibly TRBD1 (6 bases). V lost 0 bases, J lost 6 bases, and 18 bases lay in between. CDR1 and CDR2 from the germline V gene are SGHVS and FNYEAQ. CDR3 length: 18 residues. CDR3 loop: CASSLAAGRGASNSPLHF. The CDR3 coding sequence is TGTGCCAGCAGCTTAGCGGCGGGCAGGGGCGCTTCTAATTCACCCCTCCACTTT.

The table lists this clonotype with many counts. The chain combines TRBV29-1 with TRBJ1-5; D possibly corresponds to TRBD1 (5 bases). CDR3 length: 14 amino acids. Between the trimmed V and J ends, which lost 5 bases and 0 bases, there was a span of 11 bases. Germline CDR1 reads SQVTM; CDR2 reads ANQGSEA. CDR3 region: CSVTEGNSNQPQHF. CDR3 coding DNA: TGCAGCGTTACCGAGGGGAATAGCAATCAGCCCCAGCATTTT.

In its sample, this clonotype was seen many times. This chain joins TRBV6-6 and TRBJ1-1; 8 bases fit TRBD1. CDR1 MNHNY and CDR2 SVGAGI come from the germline V gene (reference sequence). The CDR3 contains 12 residues. V was pared by 6 bases and J by 7 bases, with 4 bases of the junction left unmatched. DNA for the CDR3: TGTGCCAGCAGGTCACAGGGGGGTGAAGCTTTCTTT. Its translation: CASRSQGGEAFF.

This chain links TRBV12-5 with TRBJ2-5; 10 positions match TRBD2. The CDR3 consists of 15 residues. Germline CDR1 reads LGHNT; CDR2 reads FRNRAP. V trimming: 7 bases; J trimming: 2 bases; junction bases outside the gene matches: 7. Written as DNA, the CDR3 is TGTGCTAGTGCTTCTAGCGGGGGACAGCAAGAGACCCAGTACTTC. Protein sequence: CASASSGGQQETQYF.

This clonotype came up many times. The chain carries TRBV20-1 and TRBJ2-7, with D maybe TRBD2 (6 bases). V dropped 2 bases and J dropped 7 bases, with 18 bases sitting between them. CDR3 size: 14 residues. CDR1 is DFQATT, CDR2 SNEGSKA, per germline (reference sequence). CDR3 region: CSARSLRGEIEQYF. DNA for the CDR3: TGCAGTGCTAGATCCCTGCGGGGTGAGATAGAGCAGTACTTC.

In the case of this clonotype: This may come from a read error, since a much larger clone is one base off. This chain links TRBV19 with TRBJ2-7, with 9 nucleotides matching TRBD1. The CDR3 length is 18 residues. V was pared by 4 bases and J by 5 bases, with 18 bases of the junction left unmatched. Germline CDR1 and CDR2: LNHDA and SQIVND (reference sequence). The CDR3 is CASSRQVVTGTGKDEQYF. The CDR3 DNA is TGTGCCAGTAGTAGGCAAGTAGTCACCGGGACAGGGAAGGACGAGCAGTACTTC.

The CDR3 loop reads CASSGGAGGETQYF. CDR3 nucleotide sequence: TGTGCCAGTAGCGGGGGGGCCGGGGGAGAGACCCAGTACTTC. The chain has TRBV19 and TRBJ2-5; 8 bases match TRBD2. This CDR3 has 14 residues. Germline assignment: CDR1 LNHDA and CDR2 SQIVND (reference sequence). V gave up 6 bases and J gave up 4 bases; unmatched junction bases: 7. Supplemented by reference TRBV19 and TRBJ2-5, the full variable domain reads DGGITQSPKYLFRKEGQNVTLSCEQNLNHDAMYWYRQDPGQGLRLIYYSQIVNDFQKGDIAEGYSVSREKKESFPLTVTSAQKNPTAFYLCASSGGAGGETQYFGPGTRLLVL.